This T cell receptor (beta chain) was sequenced in a study of OX40 agonist ivuxolimab in advanced cancers. The CDR3 totals 14 residues. Trimming removed 10 bases from V and 9 bases from J; junction bases left unmatched: 8. Germline CDR1 SNHLY, CDR2 FYNNEI. Findings and limits, study-wide: At 0.1 to 3.0 mg/kg and by week 6, CD4+ and CD8+ T cells in the blood had expanded clonally.

Clones were sequenced by immunoSEQ multiplex PCR, and TCRdb holds only the in-frame ones, with some missing. The table has about 27,000 clones, roughly four fifths seen once. As concerns this clone: Antigen specificity is unknown.

This receptor was identified in an adult with an advanced solid tumor such as melanoma, head and neck, liver or kidney cancer. Here the sequenced sample was CD4+ or CD8+ T cells sorted from blood, taken in a trial of the OX40 agonist ivuxolimab. The chain carries TRBV2 and TRBJ1-6; 11 bases fit TRBD1. In nucleotides, the CDR3 is TGTGCCAACACCCGGGACAGGGGGTTTTCACCCCTCCACTTT. Translating gives CANTRDRGFSPLHF.